The following is a T cell receptor beta chain sequence with its context. Antigen specificity is unknown. V lost 4 bases and J 0 bases, leaving 10 bases between the germline ends. This CDR3 contains 15 residues. From germline, CDR1 is LGHDT and CDR2 YNNKEL (reference sequence). Overall study findings and caveats: Larger-cohort validation covered only one TCR beta V-J rearrangement.

Constant-region reverse primers amplified full-length variable regions, followed by semi-nested Nested Universal Primer A PCR. TCRdb reanalysed the 5' RACE reads using MiXCR and keeps one entry per CDR3 protein. The table records about 34,000 distinct CDR3 sequences, under 30% of them present only once. This sequence joins TRBV3-1 and TRBJ2-1, with D tentatively TRBD1 (6 bases). The TCR comes from a female donor with breast cancer. The sample was naive CD4+ T cells sorted from a lymph node. Subset here: naive CD4+ T cells, CD4+CD45RA+CD25-. The CDR3 sequence is CASSPGQSSYNEQFF. The CDR3 DNA sequence: TGTGCCAGCAGCCCAGGACAGAGCTCCTACAATGAGCAGTTCTTC.